Listed below are T cell receptor beta chains from one sample, sequenced in a study of PD-1 blockade in classical Hodgkin lymphoma. Libraries were prepared by immunoSEQ multiplex PCR; TCRdb keeps only in-frame clonotypes and omits some of them. The sample has fewer than 20,000 clones; roughly 80% are singletons. The sample was peripheral blood mononuclear cells (PBMCs), taken at baseline. These receptors were taken from a human donor with classical Hodgkin lymphoma. CDR3s include the opening cysteine and the closing phenylalanine or tryptophan. A D gene is named only where the DNA matches it firmly. Rows may omit the clone size; those that give it use once, few, many or a size class.

TRBV19	TRBD1	-	TRBJ2-2	TGTGCCAGTAGTGTCCGACAGGGGGGCACCGGGGAGCTGTTTTTT	CASSVRQGGTGELFF
TRBV9	-	-	TRBJ1-2	TGTGCCAGCAGCGTAGACGAGGAAGGCTACACCTTC	CASSVDEEGYTF
TRBV5-1	-	-	TRBJ1-5	TGCGCCAGCAGCTCCGAAGGGGATCAGCCCCAGCATTTT	CASSSEGDQPQHF
TRBV19	TRBD1	-	TRBJ1-1	TGTGCCAGTAGTCCTTGGCAGGGGGCTGAAGCTTTCTTT	CASSPWQGAEAFF
TRBV2	TRBD1	-	TRBJ1-2	TGTGCCAAGAGACAGGGAGAGGGGTATGGCTACACCTTC	CAKRQGEGYGYTF
TRBV7-2	-	few	TRBJ1-1	TGTGCCAGCAGCTTCCAAATCTATCGCACTGAAGCTTTCTTT	CASSFQIYRTEAFF
TRBV28	-	-	TRBJ1-5	TGTGCCAGCAGCGAAACTAGCAGGGGAGGTCAGCCCCAGCATTTT	CASSETSRGGQPQHF
TRBV27	TRBD1	once	TRBJ1-1	TGTGCCAGCAGCTTCAGCCGGGACAGGGCCACTGAAGCTTTCTTT	CASSFSRDRATEAFF
TRBV6-1	-	few	TRBJ1-5	TGTGCCAGCAGTGAGGACCCAAACCTCCAGCCCCAGCATTTT	CASSEDPNLQPQHF
TRBV19	-	-	TRBJ1-4	TGTGCCAGTAGTGCCAGGGTTGAAAAACTGTTTTTT	CASSARVEKLFF
TRBV18	-	-	TRBJ2-3	TGTGCCAGCTTAATAACAGATACGCAGTATTTT	CASLITDTQYF
TRBV30	TRBD2	few	TRBJ2-7	TGTGCCTGGAGCGACCGGGCCCGGGGACTAGCGGGAGTTGGGCAGTACTTC	CAWSDRARGLAGVGQYF
TRBV7-9	-	-	TRBJ2-5	TGTGCCAGCAGCGTATATCTCGGCGGAGAGACCCAGTACTTC	CASSVYLGGETQYF
TRBV18	-	-	TRBJ1-3	TGTGCCAGCTCACCCTCCCGGAGGCCGCACCCGTTCTCTGGAAACACCATATATTTT	CASSPSRRPHPFSGNTIYF
TRBV5-4	-	few	TRBJ2-7	TGTGCCAGCAGCTTGGATGCTGGGACCGACGAGCAGTACTTC	CASSLDAGTDEQYF
TRBV28	-	once	TRBJ1-2	TGTGCCAGCAGTTCCCCATCAGGGATCTACAATGGCTACACCTTC	CASSSPSGIYNGYTF
TRBV5-1	-	-	TRBJ2-7	TGCGCCAGCAGCTTGGGTCTAGGATCCTACGAGCAGTACTTC	CASSLGLGSYEQYF